A selection of T cell receptor beta chains follows, all from one sample in a study of blood T cells in healthy people across ages. MiXCR, applied by TCRdb to the 5' RACE reads, yields one record per CDR3 protein. The sample gives under 1,000,000 distinct CDR3 sequences, 46% of which show up once; 15% to 20% is in the top ten. Sequenced input: blood. The receptor source for this set is a man at least 80 years old in good health. The CDR3 runs from the conserved cysteine through the conserved F or W. D genes are given only for firm matches. Expanded clones get a size class; other rows say once, few or many, or leave the size out.

abundance	v_gene	d_gene	j_gene	CDR3nt	CDR3aa
.	TRBV5-1	.	TRBJ1-1	TGCGCCAGCCACGGGGGCATTCAGAGGACTGAAGCTTTCTTT	CASHGGIQRTEAFF
few	TRBV10-1	.	TRBJ2-2	TGCGCCAGCAGTGAGTCTATGGATGTGGGGGAGCTGTTTTTT	CASSESMDVGELFF
.	TRBV4-3	.	TRBJ2-7	TGCGCCAGCAGCCAAGGACAGGAGTCCTACGAGCAGTACTTC	CASSQGQESYEQYF
few	TRBV30	.	TRBJ2-5	TGTGCCTGGAGCGCGAAGCGGGACAGAGAAGAGACCCAGTACTTC	CAWSAKRDREETQYF
.	TRBV29-1	TRBD2	TRBJ2-3	TGCAGCGTTGCGGGACTAGCGGGGGGCCGAATTGCAGATACGCAGTATTTT	CSVAGLAGGRIADTQYF
few	TRBV20-1	TRBD2	TRBJ2-5	TGCAGTGCGAACCTAGCGGGAGGGACCCAGTACTTC	CSANLAGGTQYF
.	TRBV2	.	TRBJ1-2	TGTGCCAGCAGTGATCCCGGAGCTAACTATGGCTACACCTTC	CASSDPGANYGYTF
.	TRBV30	TRBD1	TRBJ1-1	TGTGCCTGGAGGCTGACGGGACAGTGGAACACTGAAGCTTTCTTT	CAWRLTGQWNTEAFF
.	TRBV9	TRBD2	TRBJ2-3	TGTGCCAGCGGCGTAGTCGGGGGAGGGACTGATACGCAGTATTTT	CASGVVGGGTDTQYF
few	TRBV3-1	TRBD2	TRBJ2-1	TGTGCCAGCAGCCCACGGACTAGGATCAATGAGCAGTTCTTC	CASSPRTRINEQFF
.	TRBV5-1	.	TRBJ1-6	TGCGCCAGCAGCTTGGACAGTACCTATAATTCACCCCTCCACTTT	CASSLDSTYNSPLHF
few	TRBV10-3	TRBD2	TRBJ2-1	TGTGCCATCAGGGGGACTAGCGCAGATGAGCAGTTCTTC	CAIRGTSADEQFF
.	TRBV5-1	.	TRBJ2-4	TGCGCCAGCAGTCGATTAGCCGGAGAGAGAACCAAAAACATTCAGTACTTC	CASSRLAGERTKNIQYF
once	TRBV20-1	.	TRBJ1-1	TGCAGTGCTAGACCTCCGAGAGGGGGGAAGACTGAAGCTTTCTTT	CSARPPRGGKTEAFF
.	TRBV7-2	TRBD2	TRBJ2-5	TGTGCCAGCAGCTTTAAGGTGGACTTTGGCGGGAGTGTCAATGAGCAGTACTTC	CASSFKVDFGGSVNEQYF
.	TRBV29-1	.	TRBJ1-5	TGCAATGGTCAGCCCCAGCATTTT	CNGQPQHF
few	TRBV29-1	TRBD1	TRBJ1-2	TGCAGCGTTGTACAGGGGGATGGTTATGGCTACACCTTC	CSVVQGDGYGYTF
few	TRBV6-1	.	TRBJ2-7	TGTGCCAGCATCGAGAACGACGGACCCTACGAGCAGTACTTC	CASIENDGPYEQYF
.	TRBV5-8	.	TRBJ1-5	TGTGCCAGCAGCTTCCGGGCCCCTAATCAGCCCCAGCATTTT	CASSFRAPNQPQHF
.	TRBV20-1	TRBD2	TRBJ2-5	TGCAGTGCTAGAGTTCCCCACTTAGCGGGAGCTGGGGAGACCCAGTACTTC	CSARVPHLAGAGETQYF
.	TRBV11-1	.	TRBJ2-5	TGTGCCAGCAGCCCAAGGGCCGCAGTACAAGAGACCCAGTACTTC	CASSPRAAVQETQYF
few	TRBV7-9	.	TRBJ2-7	TGTGCCAGCAGCTTATATAGTTGGTCCTACGAGCAGTACTTC	CASSLYSWSYEQYF
.	TRBV5-6	.	TRBJ1-5	TGTGCCAGCAGCTTGTACAGAAGTCAGCCCCAGCATTTT	CASSLYRSQPQHF
.	TRBV28	.	TRBJ2-7	TGTGCCAGCAGTTTTTATATGGTGGCTGACAATGAGCAGTACTTC	CASSFYMVADNEQYF
few	TRBV6-4	.	TRBJ1-2	TGTGCCAGCAGTGCCGAAGGGGGAATAGATGGCTACACCTTC	CASSAEGGIDGYTF